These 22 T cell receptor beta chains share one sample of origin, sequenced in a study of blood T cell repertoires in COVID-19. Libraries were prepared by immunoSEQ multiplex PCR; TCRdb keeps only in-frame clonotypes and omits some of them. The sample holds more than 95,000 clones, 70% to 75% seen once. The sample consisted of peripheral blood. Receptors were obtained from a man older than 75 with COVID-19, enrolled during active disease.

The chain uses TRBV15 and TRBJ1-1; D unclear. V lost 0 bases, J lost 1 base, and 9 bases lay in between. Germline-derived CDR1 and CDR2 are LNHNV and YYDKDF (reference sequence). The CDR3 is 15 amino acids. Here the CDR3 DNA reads TGTGCCACCAGCAGAGATGGCAACCGGAACACTGAAGCTTTCTTT. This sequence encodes CATSRDGNRNTEAFF.

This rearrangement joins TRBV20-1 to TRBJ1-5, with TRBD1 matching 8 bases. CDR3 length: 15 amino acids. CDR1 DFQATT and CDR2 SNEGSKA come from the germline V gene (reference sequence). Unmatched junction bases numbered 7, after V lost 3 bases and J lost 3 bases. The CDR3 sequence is CSASRGTGSNQPQHF. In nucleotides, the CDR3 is TGCAGTGCTAGTAGGGGGACAGGTTCCAATCAGCCCCAGCATTTT.

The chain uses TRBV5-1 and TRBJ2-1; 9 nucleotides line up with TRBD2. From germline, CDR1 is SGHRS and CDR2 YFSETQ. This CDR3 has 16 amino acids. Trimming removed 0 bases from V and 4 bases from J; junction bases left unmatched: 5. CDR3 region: CASSLVAGAGYNEQFF. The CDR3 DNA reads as TGCGCCAGCAGCTTGGTAGCGGGAGCGGGGTACAATGAGCAGTTCTTC. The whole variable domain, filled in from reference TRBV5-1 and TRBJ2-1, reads KAGVTQTPRYLIKTRGQQVTLSCSPISGHRSVSWYQQTPGQGLQFLFEYFSETQRNKGNFPGRFSGRQFSNSRSEMNVSTLELGDSALYLCASSLVAGAGYNEQFFGPGTRLTVL.

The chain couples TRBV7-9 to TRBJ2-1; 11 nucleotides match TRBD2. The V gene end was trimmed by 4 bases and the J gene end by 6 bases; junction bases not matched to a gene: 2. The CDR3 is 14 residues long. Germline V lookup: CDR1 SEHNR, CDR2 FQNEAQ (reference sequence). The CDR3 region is CASSSTSGTNEQFF. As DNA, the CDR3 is TGTGCCAGCAGCTCGACTAGCGGGACCAATGAGCAGTTCTTC.

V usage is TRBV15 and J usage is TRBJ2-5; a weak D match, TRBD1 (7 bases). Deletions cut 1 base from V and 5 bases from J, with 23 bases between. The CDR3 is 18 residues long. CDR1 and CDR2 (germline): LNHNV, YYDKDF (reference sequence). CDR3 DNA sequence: TGTGCCACCAGCAGAGTTGGAGGGCAGGGGGAGGTGACGGAGACCCAGTACTTC. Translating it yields CATSRVGGQGEVTETQYF.

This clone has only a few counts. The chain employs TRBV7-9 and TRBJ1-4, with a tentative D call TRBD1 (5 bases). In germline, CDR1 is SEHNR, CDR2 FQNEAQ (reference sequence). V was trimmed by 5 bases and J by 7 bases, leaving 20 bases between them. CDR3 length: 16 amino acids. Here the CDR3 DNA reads TGTGCCAGCAGCCTGGGGCGGGGCGCCGCATTTGAAAAACTGTTTTTT. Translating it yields CASSLGRGAAFEKLFF.

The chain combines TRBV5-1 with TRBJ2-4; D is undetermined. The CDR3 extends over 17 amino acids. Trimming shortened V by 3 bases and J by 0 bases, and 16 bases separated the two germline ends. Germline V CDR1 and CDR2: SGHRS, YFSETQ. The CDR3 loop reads CASSSPIADLAKNIQYF. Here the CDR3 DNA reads TGCGCCAGCAGCTCGCCAATAGCAGACCTAGCCAAAAACATTCAGTACTTC.

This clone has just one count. The CDR3 is CASSVQGEKLFF. In DNA form, the CDR3 reads TGTGCCAGCAGCGTACAGGGGGAAAAACTGTTTTTT. The V and J genes are TRBV9 and TRBJ1-4, with D perhaps matching TRBD1 (6 bases). Germline V gives CDR1 SGDLS, CDR2 YYNGEE. V was cut by 1 base and J by 8 bases, with 6 bases left in between. CDR3 length: 12 residues.

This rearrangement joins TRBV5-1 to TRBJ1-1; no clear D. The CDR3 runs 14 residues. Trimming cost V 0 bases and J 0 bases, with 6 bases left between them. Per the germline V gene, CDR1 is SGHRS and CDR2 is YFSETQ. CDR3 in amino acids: CASSLDGVNTEAFF. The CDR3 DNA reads TGCGCCAGCAGCTTGGACGGGGTGAACACTGAAGCTTTCTTT.

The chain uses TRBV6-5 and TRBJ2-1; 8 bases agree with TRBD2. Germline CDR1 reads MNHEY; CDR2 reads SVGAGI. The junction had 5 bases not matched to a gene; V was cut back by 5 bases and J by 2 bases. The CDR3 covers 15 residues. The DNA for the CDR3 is TGTGCCAGCAGTCGACAAGCGGGGGCCTACAATGAGCAGTTCTTC. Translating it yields CASSRQAGAYNEQFF.

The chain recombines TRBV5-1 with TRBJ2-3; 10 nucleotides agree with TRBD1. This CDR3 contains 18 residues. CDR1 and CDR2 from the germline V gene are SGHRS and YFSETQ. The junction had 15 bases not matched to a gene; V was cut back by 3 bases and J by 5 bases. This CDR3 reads CASSSGRSGTGEGDTQYF. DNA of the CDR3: TGCGCCAGCAGCTCCGGAAGATCCGGGACAGGGGAAGGAGATACGCAGTATTTT.

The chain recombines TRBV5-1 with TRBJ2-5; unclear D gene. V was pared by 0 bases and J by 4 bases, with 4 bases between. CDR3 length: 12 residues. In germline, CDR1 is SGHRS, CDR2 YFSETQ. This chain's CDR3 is CASSLDRETQYF. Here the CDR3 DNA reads TGCGCCAGCAGCTTGGATCGAGAGACCCAGTACTTC.

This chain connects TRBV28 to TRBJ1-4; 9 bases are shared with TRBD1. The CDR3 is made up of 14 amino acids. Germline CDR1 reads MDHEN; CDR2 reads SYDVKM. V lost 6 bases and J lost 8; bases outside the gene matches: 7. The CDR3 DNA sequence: TGTGCCAGCAGACAGGGGGGACAGGGAGAAAAACTGTTTTTT. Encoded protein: CASRQGGQGEKLFF.

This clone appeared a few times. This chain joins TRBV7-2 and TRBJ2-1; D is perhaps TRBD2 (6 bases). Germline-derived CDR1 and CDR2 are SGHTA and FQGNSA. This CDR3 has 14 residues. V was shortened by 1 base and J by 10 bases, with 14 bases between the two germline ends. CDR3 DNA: TGTGCCAGCAGCTTAGTTGTCGCGGGGCTCGAGCAGTTCTTC. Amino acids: CASSLVVAGLEQFF. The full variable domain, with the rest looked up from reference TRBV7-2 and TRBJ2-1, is GAGVSQSPSNKVTEKGKDVELRCDPISGHTALYWYRQSLGQGLEFLIYFQGNSAPDKSGLPSDRFSAERTGGSVSTLTIQRTQQEDSAVYLCASSLVVAGLEQFFGPGTRLTVL.

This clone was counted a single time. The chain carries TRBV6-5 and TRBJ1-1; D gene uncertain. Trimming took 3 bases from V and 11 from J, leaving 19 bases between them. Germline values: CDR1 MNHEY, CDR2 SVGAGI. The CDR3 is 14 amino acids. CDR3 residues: CASSYEGIRLRAFF. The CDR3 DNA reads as TGTGCCAGCAGTTATGAGGGAATCCGGCTGCGGGCTTTCTTT.

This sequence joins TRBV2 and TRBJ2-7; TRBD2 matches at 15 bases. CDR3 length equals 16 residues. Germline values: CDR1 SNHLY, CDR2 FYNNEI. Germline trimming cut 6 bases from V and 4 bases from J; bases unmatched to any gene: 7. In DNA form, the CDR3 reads TGTGCCAGCAGGTCGGGACTAGCGGGAGGAATTTACGAGCAGTACTTC. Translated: CASRSGLAGGIYEQYF.

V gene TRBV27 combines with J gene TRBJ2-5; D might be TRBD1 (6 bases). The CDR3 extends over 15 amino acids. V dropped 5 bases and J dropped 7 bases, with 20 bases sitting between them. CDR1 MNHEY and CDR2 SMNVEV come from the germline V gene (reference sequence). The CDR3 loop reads CASSPQGPPLATQYF. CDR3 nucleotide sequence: TGTGCCAGCAGTCCCCAGGGGCCCCCCCTCGCGACCCAGTACTTC.

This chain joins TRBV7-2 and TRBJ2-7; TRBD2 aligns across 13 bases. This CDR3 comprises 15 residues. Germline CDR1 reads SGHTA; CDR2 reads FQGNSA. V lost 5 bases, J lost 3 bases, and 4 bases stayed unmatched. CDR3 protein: CASSQGLAGHYEQYF. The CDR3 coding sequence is TGTGCCAGCAGCCAGGGACTAGCGGGACACTACGAGCAGTACTTC.

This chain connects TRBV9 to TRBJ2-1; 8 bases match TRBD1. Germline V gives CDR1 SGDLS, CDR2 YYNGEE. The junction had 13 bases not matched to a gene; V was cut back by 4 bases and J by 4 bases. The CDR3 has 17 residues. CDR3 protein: CASSTGQGLNPYNEQFF. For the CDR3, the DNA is TGTGCCAGCAGCACAGGACAGGGACTGAACCCTTACAATGAGCAGTTCTTC.

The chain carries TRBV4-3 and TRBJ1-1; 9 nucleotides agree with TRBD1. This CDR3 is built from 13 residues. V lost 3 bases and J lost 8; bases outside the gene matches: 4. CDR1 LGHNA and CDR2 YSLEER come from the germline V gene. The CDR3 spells CASSQTGGIEAFF. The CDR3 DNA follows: TGCGCCAGCAGCCAGACAGGGGGTATCGAAGCTTTCTTT.

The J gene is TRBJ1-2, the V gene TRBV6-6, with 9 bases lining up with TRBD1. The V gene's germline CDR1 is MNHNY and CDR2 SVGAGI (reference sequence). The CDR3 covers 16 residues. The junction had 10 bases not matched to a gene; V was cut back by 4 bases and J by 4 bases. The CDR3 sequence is CASSSYGTGSSYGYTF. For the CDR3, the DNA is TGTGCCAGCAGTTCATATGGGACAGGGTCGAGCTATGGCTACACCTTC.

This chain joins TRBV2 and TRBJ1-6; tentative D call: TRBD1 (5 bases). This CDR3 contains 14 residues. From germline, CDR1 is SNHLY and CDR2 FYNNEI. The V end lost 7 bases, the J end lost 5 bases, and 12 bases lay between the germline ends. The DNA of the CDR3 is TGTGCCAGCACCCCGGACACTAATAATTCACCCCTCCACTTT. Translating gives CASTPDTNNSPLHF.